Below, 15 T cell receptor beta chains from the same sample are listed, as sequenced in a study of cytomegalovirus exposure and HLA in healthy donors. Both 60 Vbeta primers and 13 Jbeta primers went into the PCR. Measured with immunoSEQ multiplex PCR; TCRdb has only the in-frame clones, and not every one. The sample contains over 150,000 clones, about 83% of which appear only once. Material: PBMCs. The source is a woman under 40 in good health and CMV-seronegative.

V usage is TRBV30 and J usage is TRBJ1-1; possibly TRBD1 for D (5 bases). The CDR3 spans 13 residues. Germline V lookup: CDR1 GTSNPN, CDR2 SVGIG (reference sequence). Trimming removed 5 bases at V and 0 bases at J, with 10 bases between. Here the CDR3 DNA reads TGTGCCTGGGCACCAGGGATGAACACTGAAGCTTTCTTT. It encodes CAWAPGMNTEAFF.

This sequence joins TRBV4-1 and TRBJ1-1; 9 bases fit TRBD1. The CDR3 consists of 16 residues. Germline trimming cut 3 bases from V and 3 bases from J; bases unmatched to any gene: 8. Germline V lookup: CDR1 MGHRA, CDR2 YSYEKL. In nucleotides, the CDR3 is TGCGCCAGCAGCCAGATCCCGGGACAGGGAGACACTGAAGCTTTCTTT. Protein: CASSQIPGQGDTEAFF.

The chain couples TRBV6-1 to TRBJ2-5; 12 nucleotides match TRBD2. With the DNA end fitting TRBJ2-7 better, the J assignment may be wrong. There are 15 residues in the CDR3. Per the germline V gene, CDR1 is MNHNS and CDR2 is SASEGT. The CDR3 sequence is CASSVTTSGGREQYF. The CDR3 bases are TGTGCCAGCAGTGTAACGACTAGCGGGGGACGCGAGCAGTACTTC.

The chain combines TRBV28 with TRBJ2-7; D unclear. V was clipped by 1 base and J by 0 bases, with 19 bases between them. The CDR3 loop spans 18 amino acids. Germline-derived CDR1 and CDR2 are MDHEN and SYDVKM. The CDR3 sequence is CASSLFFLAQAGSYEQYF. The DNA for the CDR3 is TGTGCCAGCAGTTTATTTTTTCTTGCGCAGGCTGGCTCCTACGAGCAGTACTTC.

This chain links TRBV19 with TRBJ2-1, with a possible D match to TRBD1 (5 bases). The V gene lost 2 bases and the J gene lost 5 bases, with 7 bases spanning the gap. The CDR3 consists of 13 residues. Germline lookup yields CDR1 LNHDA and CDR2 SQIVND (reference sequence). The CDR3 loop is CASSIRRDNEQFF. CDR3 nucleotide sequence: TGTGCCAGTAGTATACGCAGGGACAATGAGCAGTTCTTC.

This clone was seen once. The chain has TRBV5-1 and TRBJ2-3, with a possible D match to TRBD2 (5 bases). The CDR3 spans 17 residues. Germline CDR1 reads SGHRS; CDR2 reads YFSETQ. Trimming shortened V by 0 bases and J by 0 bases, and 14 bases separated the two germline ends. CDR3 protein: CASSLAQLAPSTDTQYF. CDR3 sequence (DNA): TGCGCCAGCAGCTTGGCCCAGCTAGCCCCTAGCACAGATACGCAGTATTTT.

CDR3 protein: CASGSSNRGYGYTF. The CDR3 DNA sequence: TGTGCCAGCGGATCGAGTAATCGCGGCTATGGCTACACCTTC. J is TRBJ1-2 and V is TRBV6-1, with D unresolved. This CDR3 comprises 14 residues. V was trimmed by 8 bases and J by 4 bases, leaving 17 bases between them. Germline CDR1 reads MNHNS; CDR2 reads SASEGT.

The CDR3 loop reads CSVGHPTGTQYF. CDR3 in DNA: TGCAGCGTGGGACACCCCACAGGCACGCAGTATTTT. The rearrangement links TRBV29-1 to TRBJ2-3, with D possibly being TRBD1 (6 bases). Germline CDR1 SQVTM, CDR2 ANQGSEA. This CDR3 spans 12 amino acids. Between the trimmed V and J ends, which lost 6 bases and 9 bases, there was a span of 16 bases.

J is TRBJ2-1 and V is TRBV5-1; D ambiguous. Trimming shortened V by 4 bases and J by 1 base, and 12 bases separated the two germline ends. CDR1 SGHRS and CDR2 YFSETQ come from the germline V gene. The CDR3 totals 15 residues. CDR3 nucleotides: TGCGCCAGCAGCCCGAATCTCGCGTCCTACAATGAGCAGTTCTTC. Its protein is CASSPNLASYNEQFF.

The table lists this clone with a few counts. The rearrangement links TRBV4-3 to TRBJ1-4; tentatively, D is TRBD1 (5 bases). Deletions cut 0 bases from V and 7 bases from J, with 12 bases between. Germline CDR1 LGHNA, CDR2 YSLEER. The CDR3 runs to 15 residues. CDR3 bases: TGCGCCAGCAGCCAAGATGGAGGGGCGGTTGAAAAACTGTTTTTT. This translates into CASSQDGGAVEKLFF.

This chain uses TRBV7-8 with TRBJ1-2, with 8 bases aligning to TRBD1. This CDR3 region has 12 residues. Germline V lookup: CDR1 SGHVS, CDR2 FQNEAQ. The trim removed 5 bases at V and 7 bases at J, leaving 3 bases unmatched. The CDR3 spells CASSLGTGGYTF. Here the CDR3 DNA reads TGTGCCAGCAGCCTCGGGACAGGTGGCTACACCTTC.

This chain uses TRBV7-9 with TRBJ2-1; 14 nucleotides align to TRBD2. Per germline, CDR1 SEHNR and CDR2 FQNEAQ (reference sequence). The CDR3 is made up of 16 amino acids. Losses at the gene ends were 4 bases for V and 4 bases for J; bases not matched to a gene: 3. The CDR3 spells CASSSTSGGAYNEQFF. The CDR3 DNA sequence: TGTGCCAGCAGCTCGACTAGCGGGGGGGCATACAATGAGCAGTTCTTC.

The chain links TRBV28 to TRBJ2-4, with unresolved D. CDR1 and CDR2 (germline): MDHEN, SYDVKM. The CDR3 is 14 amino acids. Trimming left V 7 bases short and J 0 bases short, with 10 bases between. In nucleotides, the CDR3 is TGTGCCAGCACCATCTCGGTAGCCAAAAACATTCAGTACTTC. This codes for CASTISVAKNIQYF.

The chain couples TRBV7-2 to TRBJ1-1, with D possibly being TRBD1 (5 bases). From germline, CDR1 is SGHTA and CDR2 FQGNSA. V was cut by 4 bases and J by 5 bases, with 14 bases left in between. This CDR3 spans 14 amino acids. The CDR3 reads CASSSPGARTEAFF. In DNA, the CDR3 is TGTGCCAGCAGCTCTCCTGGGGCGCGTACTGAAGCTTTCTTT.

V is TRBV5-6 and J is TRBJ2-2; D is possibly TRBD1 (6 bases). The CDR3 is 16 residues long. With 4 bases removed from V and 3 bases from J, the gap between germline ends came to 16 bases. Germline V gene lookup returns CDR1 SGHDT and CDR2 YYEEEE. CDR3 nucleotides: TGTGCCAGCAGCCATCAACAGGGTTTTGACACCGGGGAGCTGTTTTTT. Its protein product is CASSHQQGFDTGELFF.